This T cell receptor (beta chain) was captured by sequencing in a study of blood T cells in healthy people across ages. For the study at large: The capture of about one barcoded beta molecule per two T cells was achieved by template switching.

This clonotype was counted only a few times. Its target is not known. Alongside a J-beta primer mix, a sample-barcoded 5' primer served in a second PCR lasting roughly 7 to 12 cycles. TCRdb fed the 5' RACE reads into MiXCR, producing one record per CDR3 protein. The sample lists about 1.8 million distinct CDR3 sequences, around 48% occurring once. Study-wide results and limits: Researchers deemed the diversity estimates from one million T cells underestimates. Diversity of TCR beta correlated strongly with naive T cell percentage.

The germline V gene encodes CDR1 DFQATT and CDR2 SNEGSKA (reference sequence). This CDR3 contains 16 residues. The TCR comes from a woman aged 40 to 49 in good health. The gene calls are TRBV20-1 and TRBJ2-4; 11 bases fit TRBD1. The end of the DNA fits TRBJ2-7 better, so the J call may be wrong. Sequenced sample: blood. The CDR3 loop reads CSARKAGQGVINEQYF. CDR3 nucleotides: TGCAGTGCTAGAAAAGCGGGACAGGGGGTTATCAACGAGCAGTACTTC.